The source of this TCR beta chain is a study of cytomegalovirus exposure and HLA in healthy donors. There are 17 residues in the CDR3. V was clipped by 4 bases and J by 9 bases, with 25 bases between them. Germline CDR1 and CDR2: LNHDA and SQIVND (reference sequence). PCR involved 60 Vbeta and 13 Jbeta primers. Profiling relied on immunoSEQ multiplex PCR, and the TCRdb table lists in-frame clones only, not all of them. This table has about 120,000 clones, roughly 80% appearing once. The gene calls are TRBV19 and TRBJ1-5, with TRBD1 as a possible D gene (6 bases). The source is a woman younger than 30 in good health and CMV-seronegative. The sequencing sample was made of PBMCs. The CDR3 region is CASSTLELEGGESPQHF. The DNA of the CDR3 is TGTGCCAGTAGTACCTTAGAACTGGAGGGGGGGGAATCGCCCCAGCATTTT.